This T cell receptor (beta chain) came from a study of T cells after yellow fever vaccination. The study's findings and limits: Peaking faster, on day 5 versus 15, the secondary response was nonetheless weaker. Booster sampling recovered most clones from primary vaccination (nearly 98% CD4, around 88% CD8).

UMIs were added to TCR cDNA along with a universal primer site when it was made by 5'RACE template switching. TCRdb re-derived calls from the 5' RACE reads in MiXCR, one entry per CDR3 protein. The profile shows more than 110,000 distinct CDR3 sequences, 6.6% of them singletons. With 0 bases removed from V and 4 bases from J, the gap between germline ends came to 10 bases. The germline gives CDR1 LNHNV, CDR2 YYDKDF (reference sequence). This CDR3 comprises 14 residues. Concerning this clonotype itself: What it recognizes is unknown.

This material consisted of CD4+ T cells sorted from PBMCs, taken 10 days after the yellow fever booster vaccination. The gene calls are TRBV15 and TRBJ2-7; possibly TRBD2 for D (7 bases). This clonotype was sampled from a man between 25 and 39 years old who received the YFV17D yellow fever vaccine. CDR3 amino acids: CATSREGGGYEQYF. The CDR3 DNA reads as TGTGCCACCAGCAGAGAAGGGGGGGGTTACGAGCAGTACTTC.